These 31 T cell receptor beta chains were sequenced from one sample in a study of OX40 agonist ivuxolimab in advanced cancers. Only in-frame clones appear in the TCRdb table, and some are missing; sequencing was by immunoSEQ multiplex PCR. This table holds about 58,000 clones, 75% to 90% found once. The input for sequencing was CD4+ or CD8+ T cells sorted from blood, taken in a trial of the OX40 agonist ivuxolimab. These receptors all come from an adult with an advanced solid tumor such as melanoma, head and neck, liver or kidney cancer.

The chain uses TRBV6-5 and TRBJ2-2; 7 bases are shared with TRBD2. Trimming at V came to 7 bases and at J to 3 bases, leaving 5 bases not matched to a gene. The CDR3 contains 14 residues. The germline gives CDR1 MNHEY, CDR2 SVGAGI. CDR3 in amino acids: CASTPGGDTGELFF. CDR3 bases: TGTGCCAGCACCCCTGGGGGGGACACCGGGGAGCTGTTTTTT.

The rearrangement links TRBV11-3 to TRBJ1-1; D is perhaps TRBD1 (5 bases). Deletions cut 4 bases from V and 0 bases from J, with 18 bases between. Germline CDR1 is SGHNT and CDR2 is YENEEA. The CDR3 totals 17 residues. The CDR3 reads CASSSGQGYTMNTEAFF. The DNA of the CDR3 is TGTGCCAGCAGCTCCGGGCAGGGCTATACCATGAACACTGAAGCTTTCTTT.

This chain uses TRBV6-5 with TRBJ1-1; no firm D call. V lost 6 bases, J lost 7 bases, and 9 bases lay in between. Per the germline V gene, CDR1 is MNHEY and CDR2 is SVGAGI. The CDR3 has 11 amino acids. CDR3 sequence: CASRDVFEAFF. The CDR3 DNA reads as TGTGCCAGCAGGGACGTCTTTGAAGCTTTCTTT.

This clone is termed medium-sized. The gene calls are TRBV6-6 and TRBJ1-6; no reliable D call. The CDR3 totals 15 residues. Trimming removed 2 bases from V and 5 bases from J, with 10 bases in between. CDR1 is MNHNY, CDR2 SVGAGI, per germline (reference sequence). The CDR3 bases are TGTGCCAGCAGTTACGCGGGATACAATAATTCACCCCTCCACTTT. It encodes CASSYAGYNNSPLHF.

This clone was recorded only once. CDR3: CASSPSGGGAWETQYF. The CDR3 DNA reads as TGCGCCAGCAGCCCTTCTGGCGGGGGGGCCTGGGAGACCCAGTACTTC. The chain is built from TRBV4-1 and TRBJ2-5; TRBD2 matches at 9 bases. The V and J ends lost 4 bases and 5 bases, in that order; junction bases with no gene match: 11. Germline loops: CDR1 MGHRA, CDR2 YSYEKL. The CDR3 runs 16 residues.

The V gene is TRBV19, the J gene TRBJ2-5; D ambiguous. CDR1 is LNHDA, CDR2 SQIVND, per germline (reference sequence). V was shortened by 8 bases and J by 5 bases, with 18 bases between the two germline ends. The CDR3 spans 14 residues. CDR3 in amino acids: CASGRLDLGETQYF. In DNA form, the CDR3 reads TGTGCCAGTGGGCGTTTAGACCTGGGGGAGACCCAGTACTTC. Filled out from reference TRBV19 and TRBJ2-5, the complete variable domain reads DGGITQSPKYLFRKEGQNVTLSCEQNLNHDAMYWYRQDPGQGLRLIYYSQIVNDFQKGDIAEGYSVSREKKESFPLTVTSAQKNPTAFYLCASGRLDLGETQYFGPGTRLLVL.

The rearrangement links TRBV6-5 to TRBJ1-4; D is possibly TRBD1 (6 bases). Trimming took off 2 bases at V and 7 bases at J, with 8 bases between the two ends. This CDR3 comprises 13 residues. Germline V gives CDR1 MNHEY, CDR2 SVGAGI. CDR3 residues: CASSYGGGEKLFF. In nucleotides, the CDR3 is TGTGCCAGCAGTTACGGGGGCGGTGAAAAACTGTTTTTT.

The genes are TRBV19 and TRBJ1-1; 9 bases match TRBD1. The CDR3 sequence is 16 residues long. CDR1 is LNHDA, CDR2 SQIVND, per germline (reference sequence). The J segment lost 5 bases and the V segment lost 4 bases, leaving 11 bases of the junction unmatched. CDR3 sequence (DNA): TGTGCCAGTAGTACGTACTCGGGACAGGGAGGAACTGAAGCTTTCTTT. This encodes CASSTYSGQGGTEAFF.

The rearrangement links TRBV2 to TRBJ1-5; D is unresolved. Germline V gives CDR1 SNHLY, CDR2 FYNNEI. The V gene lost 7 bases and the J gene lost 3 bases, with 10 bases spanning the gap. This CDR3 region has 13 residues. CDR3 sequence reads: CASTEGPNQPQHF. CDR3 DNA sequence: TGTGCCAGCACGGAGGGCCCCAATCAGCCCCAGCATTTT.

The chain carries TRBV7-9 and TRBJ2-3, with D possibly matching TRBD1 (5 bases). V lost 0 bases to trimming and J lost 10 bases, with 11 bases between them. Per the germline V gene, CDR1 is SEHNR and CDR2 is FQNEAQ (reference sequence). The CDR3 sequence is 13 residues long. Written as DNA, the CDR3 is TGTGCCAGCAGCTTAGCGATAGGGGCAGCGCAGTATTTT. Translated: CASSLAIGAAQYF.

The chain recombines TRBV5-1 with TRBJ2-2; D is unclear. Trimming removed 0 bases from V and 1 base from J, with 10 bases in between. The V gene's germline CDR1 is SGHRS and CDR2 YFSETQ. The CDR3 covers 16 residues. DNA for the CDR3: TGCGCCAGCAGCTTGGAAGGGAACTTGAACACCGGGGAGCTGTTTTTT. It is translated as CASSLEGNLNTGELFF.

The chain combines TRBV4-1 with TRBJ2-2, with D possibly being TRBD2 (6 bases). V lost 0 bases and J lost 5, with 10 bases in between. Germline V gives CDR1 MGHRA, CDR2 YSYEKL. The CDR3 consists of 15 residues. The DNA for the CDR3 is TGCGCCAGCAGCCAAGACTGGGGGGATACCGGGGAGCTGTTTTTT. Amino acid sequence: CASSQDWGDTGELFF.

V gene TRBV5-5 combines with J gene TRBJ2-1; 11 bases map to TRBD2. The V and J ends lost 5 bases and 6 bases, in that order; junction bases with no gene match: 13. Germline lookup yields CDR1 SGHKS and CDR2 YYEKEE (reference sequence). The CDR3 loop spans 17 amino acids. CDR3 loop: CASRQRLAGLSANEQFF. CDR3 DNA sequence: TGTGCCAGCAGACAAAGACTAGCGGGGCTTTCGGCCAATGAGCAGTTCTTC.

V and J are TRBV7-6 and TRBJ2-1, with TRBD2 identical over 16 bases. The CDR3 spans 17 residues. J gave up 4 bases and V 4 bases, and 4 bases lay outside the gene matches. Germline CDR1 reads SGHVS; CDR2 reads FNYEAQ. The CDR3 DNA reads TGTGCCAGCAGCTCTGGGACTAGCGGGGGGGGATACAATGAGCAGTTCTTC. Translating it yields CASSSGTSGGGYNEQFF.

This chain connects TRBV6-5 to TRBJ1-1; D uncertain. Between the trimmed V and J ends, which lost 5 bases and 0 bases, there was a span of 7 bases. The CDR3 length is 13 residues. CDR1 is MNHEY, CDR2 SVGAGI, per germline. This CDR3 is CASSQTLNTEAFF. The CDR3 coding sequence is TGTGCCAGCAGTCAAACATTGAACACTGAAGCTTTCTTT.

This chain connects TRBV6-1 to TRBJ2-5, with D perhaps matching TRBD1 (6 bases). The V end was cut by 6 bases, the J end by 1 base, with 15 bases between. CDR1 is MNHNS and CDR2 is SASEGT in the germline V gene. The CDR3 is 15 residues long. The CDR3 spells CASRPTPDSQETQYF. The CDR3 region has the DNA TGTGCCAGCAGACCTACCCCGGACAGCCAAGAGACCCAGTACTTC.

The chain is built from TRBV5-1 and TRBJ1-1, with D perhaps matching TRBD1 (6 bases). The V end was cut by 4 bases, the J end by 6 bases, with 19 bases between. This CDR3 spans 15 amino acids. CDR1 and CDR2 from the germline V gene are SGHRS and YFSETQ. Written as DNA, the CDR3 is TGCGCCAGCAGCCCTTGGGACATTGTTGGCGCTGAAGCTTTCTTT. It codes for CASSPWDIVGAEAFF. The variable domain in full, completed from reference TRBV5-1 and TRBJ1-1, reads KAGVTQTPRYLIKTRGQQVTLSCSPISGHRSVSWYQQTPGQGLQFLFEYFSETQRNKGNFPGRFSGRQFSNSRSEMNVSTLELGDSALYLCASSPWDIVGAEAFFGQGTRLTVV.

This rearrangement joins TRBV11-3 to TRBJ1-4; no reliable D call. From germline, CDR1 is SGHNT and CDR2 YENEEA. This CDR3 region has 16 residues. Trimming shortened V by 0 bases and J by 5 bases, and 13 bases separated the two germline ends. The CDR3 spells CASSLDSLGSNEKLFF. In DNA form, the CDR3 reads TGTGCCAGCAGCTTAGATTCCCTCGGCTCAAATGAAAAACTGTTTTTT.

This chain uses TRBV10-3 with TRBJ1-1, with 8 bases fitting TRBD1. With V trimmed by 7 bases and J by 5 bases, 15 bases remained unmatched. The germline CDR1 and CDR2 sequences are ENHRY and SYGVKD. The length of the CDR3 is 16 residues. This CDR3 reads CAINGQGGRLGTEAFF. The CDR3 nucleotides read TGTGCCATCAACGGACAGGGTGGGCGTTTAGGGACTGAAGCTTTCTTT.

The V and J genes are TRBV29-1 and TRBJ2-2, with D possibly being TRBD1 (6 bases). Germline V gene lookup returns CDR1 SQVTM and CDR2 ANQGSEA. V lost 4 bases to trimming and J lost 6 bases, with 12 bases between them. The CDR3 contains 13 residues. For the CDR3, the DNA is TGCAGCGTTGTAAAGGGGGTCCCCGGGGAGCTGTTTTTT. Protein product: CSVVKGVPGELFF.

The CDR3 loop is CASSLGQGEYNEQFF. CDR3 DNA sequence: TGCGCCAGCAGCTTAGGACAGGGGGAGTACAATGAGCAGTTCTTC. The V call is TRBV5-1, the J call TRBJ2-1, with TRBD1 matching 10 bases. Trimming at V came to 2 bases and at J to 4 bases, leaving 3 bases not matched to a gene. Per germline, CDR1 SGHRS and CDR2 YFSETQ. This CDR3 region has 15 residues.

This sequence joins TRBV19 and TRBJ1-1, with D uncertain. The CDR3 runs to 11 residues. The ends were cut back, 1 base at V and 5 bases at J, with 2 bases in the middle. The V gene's germline CDR1 is LNHDA and CDR2 SQIVND (reference sequence). CDR3 DNA: TGTGCCAGTAGTATAGCTACTGAAGCTTTCTTT. Protein: CASSIATEAFF.

The chain couples TRBV12-5 to TRBJ2-1; perhaps TRBD1 as D (6 bases). The germline V gene has CDR1 LGHNT and CDR2 FRNRAP. The CDR3 has 13 amino acids. V was shortened by 1 base and J by 5 bases, with 6 bases between the two germline ends. DNA of the CDR3: TGTGCTAGTGGTTTGGGGACAGACAATGAGCAGTTCTTC. This gives the protein CASGLGTDNEQFF.

The chain is built from TRBV5-4 and TRBJ2-7; no reliable D call. The V gene lost 1 base and the J gene lost 0 bases, with 17 bases spanning the gap. Looked up from germline, CDR1 is SGHNT and CDR2 is YYREEE (reference sequence). The CDR3 has 17 amino acids. CDR3 bases: TGTGCCAGCAGCTTGACGATTAGGACCCAGAGCTCCTACGAGCAGTACTTC. This sequence encodes CASSLTIRTQSSYEQYF.

The V and J genes are TRBV9 and TRBJ2-2, with a weak D call TRBD2 (6 bases). The CDR3 runs to 14 residues. Looked up from germline, CDR1 is SGDLS and CDR2 is YYNGEE. Trimming took 0 bases from V and 7 from J, leaving 10 bases between them. CDR3 DNA: TGTGCCAGCAGCGTAGTGGGGGGATACGGGGAGCTGTTTTTT. As protein: CASSVVGGYGELFF.

V is TRBV6-4 and J is TRBJ2-1; 7 bases agree with TRBD1. CDR1 and CDR2 (germline): MRHNA, SNTAGT. The J segment lost 2 bases and the V segment lost 6 bases, leaving 7 bases of the junction unmatched. This CDR3 spans 15 amino acids. The CDR3 region has the DNA TGTGCCAGCAGGGGAACCGGGACAGCCTACAATGAGCAGTTCTTC. It is translated as CASRGTGTAYNEQFF.

A few counts support this clone. This chain uses TRBV2 with TRBJ2-2; no firm D call. Trimming removed 9 bases at V and 0 bases at J, with 8 bases between. The CDR3 spans 13 residues. The germline V gene encodes CDR1 SNHLY and CDR2 FYNNEI. This CDR3 is CARRQTNTGELFF. The CDR3 DNA reads as TGTGCCAGAAGACAAACGAACACCGGGGAGCTGTTTTTT.

The rearrangement uses TRBV5-8 and TRBJ2-3; no clear D gene. The CDR3 is 16 amino acids. From germline, CDR1 is SGHTS and CDR2 YDEGEE. Trimming cost V 4 bases and J 2 bases, with 17 bases left between them. The CDR3 sequence is CASSPLLGGPTDTQYF. For the CDR3, the DNA is TGTGCCAGCAGCCCTCTCCTAGGCGGCCCCACAGATACGCAGTATTTT.

The V and J genes are TRBV12-5 and TRBJ1-5; no definite D call. Germline V gives CDR1 LGHNT, CDR2 FRNRAP. The CDR3 runs 12 residues. V dropped 3 bases and J dropped 5 bases, with 5 bases sitting between them. Written as DNA, the CDR3 is TGTGCTAGTGGTTTTCGGGATCAGCCCCAGCATTTT. Its translation: CASGFRDQPQHF.

V and J are TRBV7-2 and TRBJ2-7; TRBD1 aligns across 9 bases. This CDR3 region has 16 residues. Trimming removed 0 bases from V and 4 bases from J; junction bases left unmatched: 7. Germline CDR1 reads SGHTA; CDR2 reads FQGNSA. The CDR3 sequence: CASSLAPGQGIYEQYF. CDR3 bases: TGTGCCAGCAGCTTAGCCCCGGGACAGGGTATTTACGAGCAGTACTTC.

V gene TRBV5-1 combines with J gene TRBJ2-5, with D possibly matching TRBD2 (6 bases). V gave up 0 bases and J gave up 5 bases, with 14 bases separating them. The CDR3 length is 15 residues. CDR1 and CDR2 from the germline V gene are SGHRS and YFSETQ. CDR3 coding DNA: TGCGCCAGCAGCTTGGGCGGGGCCCCAATGGAGACCCAGTACTTC. Encoded protein: CASSLGGAPMETQYF.